The T cell receptor beta chain described here comes from a study of blood T cell repertoires in COVID-19. Overall study: Samples of COVID-19 (acute and convalescent) were obtained from the United States, Italy and Spain. Sources were T cells, B-cell-depleted T cells, or PBMCs; the material itself was cDNA or gDNA.

Germline CDR1 reads MRHNA; CDR2 reads SNTAGT. The germline V and J ends were trimmed by 5 bases and 0 bases, with 14 bases remaining between them. The CDR3 sequence is 17 residues long. This clone was observed a few times. In the authors' workflow: For nucleated cells, counts were estimated from reference gene primer amplification. Sequenced by immunoSEQ multiplex PCR; TCRdb stores in-frame clones only, minus some. V, J and clone size are those of that table, while D and trimming were read from the DNA. The sample has roughly 90,000 clones, about 85% seen once; the top ten hold 2% to 2.5%. This chain uses TRBV6-4 with TRBJ2-6, with D perhaps matching TRBD1 (6 bases). Sequenced input: peripheral blood. The origin of this receptor is a woman in her 70s with acute or convalescent COVID-19. The CDR3 protein is CASSPGVLSSGANVLTF. The CDR3, as DNA: TGTGCCAGCAGTCCAGGGGTCCTCTCCTCTGGGGCCAACGTCCTGACTTTC.